This T cell receptor (beta chain) appears in the sequencing data of a study of beta chain bispecific antibodies for T cell cancers. Points from the study as a whole: In these mixed samples, most targeted TRBV reads derived from the leukemia cell line.

T cells were expanded from blood mononuclear cells for about 3 days with anti-CD3 OKT3 or CD3/CD28 beads. This clonotype was seen many times. Its antigen remains unidentified. In TCRdb, the 5' RACE reads were re-called with MiXCR into one record per CDR3 protein. The repertoire holds about 17,000 distinct CDR3 sequences, with roughly 1.9% as singletons. The source material was healthy donor T cells cultured with leukemia cells. The receptor was isolated from a human donor in good health. Some clones in this sample may be carry-over from other donors' samples.

The CDR3 region is CASSQGPNTGELFF. The CDR3 DNA is TGCGCCAGCAGCCAAGGTCCAAACACCGGGGAGCTGTTTTTT. This chain links TRBV4-1 with TRBJ2-2; D is unclear. Trimming stripped 1 base from V and 2 bases from J, with 5 bases between. Germline assignment: CDR1 MGHRA and CDR2 YSYEKL. This CDR3 has 14 residues.